These 20 T cell receptor beta chains were all obtained from the same sample, sequenced in a study of blood T cells in healthy people across ages. Together with a sample-barcoded 5' primer, a J-beta primer mix was included in a second PCR lasting 7 to 11 cycles. MiXCR, applied by TCRdb to the 5' RACE reads, yields one record per CDR3 protein. The data contain 1.5 million to 1.8 million distinct CDR3 sequences, 35% to 45% of them singletons. Sequencing was done on a sample of blood. The origin of the receptors is a woman younger than 35 in good health.

The V call is TRBV7-2, the J call TRBJ2-4; 7 nucleotides agree with TRBD2. The J call may be mistaken, given a closer DNA end match to TRBJ2-7. The CDR3 totals 15 residues. Germline V CDR1 and CDR2: SGHTA, FQGNSA. As DNA, the CDR3 is TGTGCCAGCAGCTTGATGCTAGCGGCCGCCTACGAGCAGTACTTC. Its protein is CASSLMLAAAYEQYF.

This clonotype turned up a few times. This chain uses TRBV27 with TRBJ1-5, with D tentatively TRBD1 (5 bases). Trimming removed 7 bases from V and 6 bases from J, with 13 bases in between. The V gene's germline CDR1 is MNHEY and CDR2 SMNVEV (reference sequence). The CDR3 has 13 amino acids. CDR3 coding DNA: TGTGCCAGCAAGGCAGGGATGGGTCAGCCCCAGCATTTT. Amino acids: CASKAGMGQPQHF.

As for this clonotype: Given a much more abundant clone one base away, this may be a read error. This chain uses TRBV6-5 with TRBJ2-1; TRBD2 might be the D (6 bases). CDR3 size: 12 residues. Germline assignment: CDR1 MNHEY and CDR2 SVGAGI. CDR3 loop: CTSSSTRNEQFF. The CDR3, as DNA: TGTACCAGCAGTTCGACTAGAAATGAGCAGTTCTTC.

The chain carries TRBV7-3 and TRBJ2-5; TRBD2 aligns across 8 bases. Trimming cost V 2 bases and J 2 bases; bases outside gene matches: 7. This CDR3 comprises 16 residues. CDR1 is SGHTA and CDR2 is FQGTGA in the germline V gene. The CDR3 spells CASSLGAGDRQETQYF. In nucleotides, the CDR3 is TGTGCCAGCAGCTTAGGAGCGGGAGATCGTCAAGAGACCCAGTACTTC.

Concerning this clonotype itself: A junction boundary mismatches the germline segment, possibly from a read error. The gene calls are TRBV20-1 and TRBJ2-1; 9 positions match TRBD2. Looked up from germline, CDR1 is DFQATT and CDR2 is SNEGSKA (reference sequence). This CDR3 contains 14 residues. The DNA of the CDR3 is TGCAGTGCTAGGGGTGCGGGAGGGTACAATGAGCAGGTCTTC. Amino acid sequence: CSARGAGGYNEQVF.

V is TRBV27 and J is TRBJ2-7; no clear D. CDR1 is MNHEY and CDR2 is SMNVEV in the germline V gene (reference sequence). CDR3 size: 14 residues. V was cut by 6 bases and J by 4 bases, with 16 bases left in between. The CDR3 DNA is TGTGCCAGCAGCTTAGGGCGGTCCAGGTACGAGCAGTACTTC. It translates to CASSLGRSRYEQYF.

The CDR3 loop is CASSSPYGKRVQETQYF. The CDR3 region has the DNA TGTGCCAGCAGTTCCCCGTACGGGAAAAGGGTCCAAGAGACCCAGTACTTC. The genes are TRBV28 and TRBJ2-5; D is possibly TRBD2 (5 bases). CDR3 length: 17 amino acids. CDR1 is MDHEN and CDR2 is SYDVKM in the germline V gene. V was cut by 4 bases and J by 1 base, with 19 bases left in between.

This clonotype was counted only a few times. This rearrangement joins TRBV20-1 to TRBJ2-3; 8 bases are shared with TRBD2. The CDR3 has 15 residues. The germline CDR1 and CDR2 sequences are DFQATT and SNEGSKA (reference sequence). V shed 1 base, J shed 6 bases, and the junction held 9 bases outside the gene matches. The CDR3 nucleotides are TGCAGTGCTAGAGCACAACTAGCGGAAACCGATACGCAGTATTTT. Its translation is CSARAQLAETDTQYF.

The genes are TRBV4-3 and TRBJ2-1; the D gene is possibly TRBD2 (5 bases). The CDR3 runs 16 residues. Trimming left V 0 bases short and J 4 bases short, with 13 bases between. CDR1 is LGHNA, CDR2 YSLEER, per germline. In nucleotides, the CDR3 is TGCGCCAGCAGCCAAGATGGAGTAGCGCGTTACAATGAGCAGTTCTTC. It specifies CASSQDGVARYNEQFF.

The genes are TRBV29-1 and TRBJ2-1; D is possibly TRBD2 (6 bases). Between the trimmed V and J ends, which lost 4 bases and 7 bases, there was a span of 17 bases. This CDR3 contains 14 residues. Germline assignment: CDR1 SQVTM and CDR2 ANQGSEA. CDR3 amino acids: CSVGRRRATNEQFF. In DNA form, the CDR3 reads TGCAGCGTTGGGAGGCGGAGGGCGACAAATGAGCAGTTCTTC.

This clonotype was observed a single time. The chain links TRBV11-2 to TRBJ1-5; TRBD1 might be the D (5 bases). From germline, CDR1 is SGHAT and CDR2 FQNNGV. The V gene lost 2 bases and the J gene lost 6 bases, with 8 bases spanning the gap. This CDR3 comprises 13 residues. CDR3 sequence: CASSLRDRQPQHF. The CDR3 nucleotides read TGTGCCAGCAGCTTAAGGGACCGTCAGCCCCAGCATTTT.

V is TRBV5-4 and J is TRBJ2-5; perhaps D is TRBD1 or TRBD2 (6 bases each). Germline V gene lookup returns CDR1 SGHNT and CDR2 YYREEE (reference sequence). V dropped 4 bases and J dropped 3 bases, with 13 bases sitting between them. The CDR3 has 14 residues. The CDR3 loop is CASSGGPSEETQYF. DNA of the CDR3: TGTGCCAGCAGCGGGGGGCCCTCAGAAGAGACCCAGTACTTC.

The V gene is TRBV15, the J gene TRBJ2-2; D is unresolved. The CDR3 contains 12 residues. The germline CDR1 and CDR2 sequences are LNHNV and YYDKDF (reference sequence). The ends were cut back, 2 bases at V and 6 bases at J, with 4 bases in the middle. DNA for the CDR3: TGTGCCACCAGCAGAATGCCCGGGGAGCTGTTTTTT. It codes for CATSRMPGELFF.

The rearrangement uses TRBV6-2 or TRBV6-3 and TRBJ2-3, with D perhaps TRBD2 (6 bases). Between the trimmed V and J ends, which lost 4 bases and 0 bases, there was a span of 14 bases. The CDR3 is 16 residues long. CDR1 and CDR2 (germline): MNHEY, SVGEGT. The CDR3 is CASSSNLAGSTDTQYF. The CDR3 region has the DNA TGTGCCAGCAGTTCGAACTTGGCGGGAAGCACAGATACGCAGTATTTT.

This clonotype was seen a few times. The J gene is TRBJ2-1, the V gene TRBV7-8; 11 nucleotides line up with TRBD2. Germline CDR1 is SGHVS and CDR2 is FQNEAQ. The V segment lost 1 base and the J segment 7 bases; nucleotides outside the gene matches: 6. The CDR3 is made up of 16 amino acids. This CDR3 is CASSLDPSGRMNEQFF. Here the CDR3 DNA reads TGTGCCAGCAGCTTAGACCCTAGCGGGAGGATGAATGAGCAGTTCTTC.

The rearrangement links TRBV7-2 to TRBJ1-6; D is unresolved. Germline lookup yields CDR1 SGHTA and CDR2 FQGNSA. Trimming left V 1 base short and J 12 bases short, with 16 bases between. The CDR3 contains 15 residues. The DNA of the CDR3 is TGTGCCAGCAGCTTAGGGGGTACGGGGAGAGTACCCCTCCACTTT. Translating gives CASSLGGTGRVPLHF.

This clonotype was counted between two and nine times. The chain joins TRBV12-3 or TRBV12-4 to TRBJ1-2, with 8 bases lining up with TRBD1. The CDR3 has 16 amino acids. J gave up 5 bases and V 4 bases, and 12 bases lay outside the gene matches. CDR3 coding DNA: TGTGCCAGCAGTTCCGAACCAGAGGACAGGGAGTATGGCTACACCTTC. This codes for CASSSEPEDREYGYTF.

CDR3 sequence (DNA): TGTGCCAGCAGCTTATTCTTACAACCCAATGAGCAGTTCTTC. The encoded protein is CASSLFLQPNEQFF. The chain employs TRBV7-2 and TRBJ2-1; D gene ambiguous. The CDR3 runs 14 residues. Germline V lookup: CDR1 SGHTA, CDR2 FQGNSA. With 2 bases removed from V and 6 bases from J, the gap between germline ends came to 11 bases. Based on the CDR3 plus reference TRBV7-2 and TRBJ2-1, the full variable domain is GAGVSQSPSNKVTEKGKDVELRCDPISGHTALYWYRQSLGQGLEFLIYFQGNSAPDKSGLPSDRFSAERTGGSVSTLTIQRTQQEDSAVYLCASSLFLQPNEQFFGPGTRLTVL.

This clonotype was seen a handful of times. The J gene is TRBJ2-7, the V gene TRBV11-2; TRBD1 matches at 7 bases. The CDR3 extends over 14 amino acids. With 5 bases clipped from V and 3 bases from J, the junction kept 7 bases outside the gene matches. CDR1 and CDR2 from the germline V gene are SGHAT and FQNNGV. The CDR3 bases are TGTGCCAGCAGCCGATACAGGGGCGGCTACGAGCAGTACTTC. Translated: CASSRYRGGYEQYF.

This clonotype appeared a few times. This chain links TRBV29-1 with TRBJ2-3; the match to TRBD2 covers 8 bases. Germline CDR1 reads SQVTM; CDR2 reads ANQGSEA. The CDR3 is 12 amino acids. With V trimmed by 3 bases and J by 8 bases, 4 bases remained unmatched. The CDR3: CSVEASGLTQYF. The CDR3 bases are TGCAGCGTTGAGGCTAGCGGGCTTACGCAGTATTTT.